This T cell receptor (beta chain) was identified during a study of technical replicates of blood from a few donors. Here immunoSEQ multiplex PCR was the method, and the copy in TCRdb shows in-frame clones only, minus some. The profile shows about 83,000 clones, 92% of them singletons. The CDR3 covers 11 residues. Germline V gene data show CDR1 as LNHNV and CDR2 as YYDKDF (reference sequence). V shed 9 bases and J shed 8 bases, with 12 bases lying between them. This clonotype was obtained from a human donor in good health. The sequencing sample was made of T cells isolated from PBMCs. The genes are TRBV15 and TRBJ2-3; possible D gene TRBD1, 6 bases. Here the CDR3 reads CATQGDGTQYF. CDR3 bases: TGTGCCACACAGGGTGACGGTACGCAGTATTTT.